This T cell receptor beta chain was obtained from a study of blood T cell repertoires in COVID-19. At the level of the study: Researchers got acute and convalescent COVID-19 samples from the United States, Italy and Spain. The cDNA or gDNA used as material had been derived from T cells, B-cell-depleted T cells, or PBMCs.

TCRdb keeps only in-frame clones here, not all; method: immunoSEQ multiplex PCR. The sample shows a few hundred thousand clones, approximately 89% of them seen only once. All enrollees were roughly 18 to 95 years old and from approximately 25 US areas. This CDR3 contains 16 residues. V was trimmed by 5 bases and J by 0 bases, leaving 16 bases between them. The germline V gene has CDR1 MDHEN and CDR2 SYDVKM. V is TRBV28 and J is TRBJ1-2; a weak D match, TRBD1 (6 bases). Sequenced sample: PBMCs or T cells enriched from blood (not recorded which). This TCR was recovered from a woman between 35 and 50 years old with acute COVID-19. The CDR3 DNA reads as TGTGCCAGCAGTCCCACCCGGGGGGCCACTAACTATGGCTACACCTTC. Protein sequence: CASSPTRGATNYGYTF.